The 8 T cell receptor beta chains below were found in one sample sequenced in a study of type 1 and type 2 diabetes patients. The PCR template was genomic DNA. The TCR beta CDR3 region was amplified using 30 forward and 13 reverse primers. TCRdb used MiXCR to reprocess the multiplex PCR reads, holding one entry per CDR3 protein. The data show about 270,000 distinct CDR3 sequences, roughly 50% seen once. Sequenced input: peripheral blood mononuclear cells (PBMCs). Every receptor here comes from a man younger than 35 with type 2 diabetes.

The rearrangement uses TRBV7-9 and TRBJ2-7; the D call may be TRBD1 or TRBD2 (5 bases each). Deletions cut 5 bases from V and 0 bases from J, with 11 bases between. The germline V gene encodes CDR1 SEHNR and CDR2 FQNEAQ (reference sequence). The CDR3 is made up of 14 amino acids. In nucleotides, the CDR3 is TGTGCCAGCAGCCGGGACGCCGGCTCCTACGAGCAGTACTTC. Translated: CASSRDAGSYEQYF.

There are a few counts of this clonotype. The chain employs TRBV4-1 and TRBJ1-1; no clear D. Germline V gives CDR1 MGHRA, CDR2 YSYEKL. The CDR3 loop spans 15 amino acids. V gave up 0 bases and J gave up 9 bases, with 17 bases separating them. CDR3 in DNA: TGCGCCAGCAGCCAAGATCCGATGTTGCGGCACAAAGCTTTCTTT. This sequence encodes CASSQDPMLRHKAFF.

This rearrangement joins TRBV7-8 to TRBJ1-5; D remains ambiguous. Germline CDR1 reads SGHVS; CDR2 reads FQNEAQ. The CDR3 extends over 13 amino acids. Trimming stripped 4 bases from V and 6 bases from J, with 10 bases between. CDR3 protein: CASSSSAGQPQHF. The DNA of the CDR3 is TGTGCCAGCAGCTCTAGTGCGGGTCAGCCCCAGCATTTT. Full variable domain (missing parts from reference TRBV7-8 and TRBJ1-5): GAGVSQSPRYKVAKRGQDVALRCDPISGHVSLFWYQQALGQGPEFLTYFQNEAQLDKSGLPSDRFFAERPEGSVSTLKIQRTQQEDSAVYLCASSSSAGQPQHFGDGTRLSIL.

CDR3 sequence: CASSLEWSGTDTQYF. CDR3 sequence (DNA): TGCGCCAGCAGCTTGGAATGGTCTGGGACAGATACGCAGTATTTT. This chain uses TRBV5-1 with TRBJ2-3; D gene unclear. The CDR3 extends over 15 amino acids. The germline V gene has CDR1 SGHRS and CDR2 YFSETQ. Trimming removed 0 bases from V and 3 bases from J, with 11 bases in between.

The chain combines TRBV2 with TRBJ1-4; D gene ambiguous. The CDR3 consists of 13 residues. Germline values: CDR1 SNHLY, CDR2 FYNNEI. Trimming pared 6 bases from V and 8 bases from J, leaving 13 bases between. CDR3 region: CASRGEAGEKLFF. The CDR3 nucleotides read TGTGCCAGCAGGGGAGAAGCCGGGGAAAAACTGTTTTTT.

V usage is TRBV6-5 and J usage is TRBJ2-5, with a weak D call TRBD2 (5 bases). With the DNA end fitting TRBJ2-1 better, the J assignment may be wrong. Germline CDR1 is MNHEY and CDR2 is SVGAGI. This CDR3 spans 18 amino acids. In nucleotides, the CDR3 is TGTGCCAGCAGTTACTCGAATCTGGCGGCAATGGGTAGCGATGAGCAGTTCTTC. Translating gives CASSYSNLAAMGSDEQFF.

This clonotype was recorded at least ten times. For the CDR3, the DNA is TGTGCCACCAGGGCGGGGGACTTGGATTCACCCCTCCACTTT. Translated: CATRAGDLDSPLHF. The chain links TRBV15 to TRBJ1-6, with a tentative D call TRBD1 (5 bases). This CDR3 contains 14 residues. V was cut by 6 bases and J by 8 bases, with 14 bases left in between. CDR1 and CDR2 (germline): LNHNV, YYDKDF (reference sequence).

The sample holds a few counts of this clonotype. For the CDR3, the DNA is TGTGCCAGTAACGGACTAGCGGGGGTCCTATACCCGACGGATACGCAGTATTTT. The encoded protein is CASNGLAGVLYPTDTQYF. The rearrangement joins TRBV19 to TRBJ2-3; 13 bases match TRBD2. Germline CDR1 reads LNHDA; CDR2 reads SQIVND (reference sequence). Trimming took 7 bases from V and 6 from J; bases not matched to a gene: 16. The CDR3 is made up of 18 amino acids. The full variable domain, completed using reference TRBV19 and TRBJ2-3, is DGGITQSPKYLFRKEGQNVTLSCEQNLNHDAMYWYRQDPGQGLRLIYYSQIVNDFQKGDIAEGYSVSREKKESFPLTVTSAQKNPTAFYLCASNGLAGVLYPTDTQYFGPGTRLTVL.